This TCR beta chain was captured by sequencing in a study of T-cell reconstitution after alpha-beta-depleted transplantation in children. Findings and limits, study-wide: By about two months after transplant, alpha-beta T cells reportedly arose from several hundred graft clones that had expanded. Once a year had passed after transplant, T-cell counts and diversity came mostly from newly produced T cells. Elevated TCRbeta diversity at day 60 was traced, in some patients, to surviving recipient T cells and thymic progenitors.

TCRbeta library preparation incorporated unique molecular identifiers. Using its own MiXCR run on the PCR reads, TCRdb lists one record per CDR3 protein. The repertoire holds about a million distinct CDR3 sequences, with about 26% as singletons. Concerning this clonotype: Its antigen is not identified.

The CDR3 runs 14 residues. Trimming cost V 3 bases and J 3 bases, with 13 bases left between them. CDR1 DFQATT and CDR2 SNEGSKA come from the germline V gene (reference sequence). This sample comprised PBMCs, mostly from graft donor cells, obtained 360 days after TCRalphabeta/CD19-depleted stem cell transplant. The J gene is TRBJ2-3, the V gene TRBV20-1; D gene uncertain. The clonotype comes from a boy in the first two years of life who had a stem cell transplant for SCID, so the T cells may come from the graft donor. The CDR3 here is CSARAALETDTQYF. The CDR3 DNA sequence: TGCAGTGCTAGGGCAGCCCTCGAGACAGATACGCAGTATTTT.